This TCR beta chain is from a study of T cell responses to AZD1222 COVID-19 vaccine (TCRdb year 2021). Turning to the overall study: A total of 233 trial participants underwent TCR sequencing, of whom around 200 received two doses of AZD1222 and some 25 received two doses of the MenACWY control vaccine. Trial participants were enrolled by age into subgroups of 18-55, 56-69 and 70-plus years, and about 150, 27 and 61 TCR-sequenced participants, respectively, were included in these subgroups.

The CDR3 regions of human TCRbeta chains were analyzed by immunosequencing. As for the authors' bioinformatics: TCRs in the repertoires were compared against a reference library of SARS-CoV-2-specific TCRs that had been generated with the MIRA antigen-specificity platform. Breadth meant the fraction of unique TCRs that were SARS-CoV-2-associated, whereas depth meant the fraction of total T cells that were SARS-CoV-2-associated. Each spike-specific TCR was assigned to its reactive spike region and to a CD4 or CD8 class using the MIRA data. Log10-transformed breadth and depth values were compared by one-way ANOVA with Sidak's multiple comparisons tests. Held by TCRdb, this immuneACCESS table contains in-frame sequences only and omits some clones. Under half of the omission traces to an unresolved V gene where checked; the cause of the rest is unknown. The V and J calls and clone size come from that table; D and trimming were worked out from the DNA. Recorded for this sample are 80,000 to 100,000 clones; about 82% of them occurred a single time. The ten most abundant clones make up roughly 5.6% of the sample.

Comments on this clone: What antigen it recognizes has not been identified. Base qualities are not recorded, but no much larger clone differs from it by a single base.

V gives up 3 bases and J gives up 0 bases, and the segment between their germline ends measures 13 bases. CDR3 length: 16 amino acids, cysteine to phenylalanine. The sequence is cut down to CDR3 DNA, 48 bases in frame from base 1. From a lookup of the germline V gene, CDR1 and CDR2 are MDHEN and SYDVKM. The investigation overall reported the following: Spike-specific TCR breadth and depth rose significantly after two AZD1222 doses compared with day 0 and with MenACWY recipients. The 56-69-year group was small, and its depth increase did not reach significance, likely because of low power. Participants were mostly white British, with more females than males. The authors suggested clonal diversity may have been underestimated. Vaccine-associated CD4 TCRs spanned the whole spike protein, with dominant responses in regions 160-218 and 743-854. Only 5 to 7 AZD1222 recipients were SARS-CoV-2 seropositive at baseline, limiting conclusions about previously exposed vaccinees. Because no day 14 peak-response samples were available, repertoires were characterized only after the peak T cell response. Reportedly, almost half of the unique spike-specific TCRs recognized epitopes lying outside the regions that are mutated in the B.1.351 and B.1.1.7 variants.

Per the publication, the time point label means: about 28 days (+/-7) after the second vaccine dose. AZD1222 recipients given second doses at about 4 weeks or at about 12 weeks were pooled, since spike-specific TCR depth and breadth were not found to differ between the two schedules. Vaccinee samples came from UK trials COV001 and COV002, including a single-blind randomized controlled phase 2/3 trial of AZD1222 (ChAdOx1 nCoV-19) in healthy adults. For TCRbeta chain sequencing, PBMC samples from trial participants were taken at day 0 and at day 28 after the second dose. Specimen: peripheral blood, collected 28 days after the second AZD1222 dose. This sequence uses TRBV28 and TRBJ2-3; the D segment may tentatively be TRBD1 or TRBD2, each giving 5 matched bases. The sequence was collected from an adult who received the AZD1222 COVID-19 vaccine. The sequenced DNA: TGTGCCAGCAGTTTGGGACCCTCATATAGCACAGATACGCAGTATTTT. It codes for CASSLGPSYSTDTQYF.